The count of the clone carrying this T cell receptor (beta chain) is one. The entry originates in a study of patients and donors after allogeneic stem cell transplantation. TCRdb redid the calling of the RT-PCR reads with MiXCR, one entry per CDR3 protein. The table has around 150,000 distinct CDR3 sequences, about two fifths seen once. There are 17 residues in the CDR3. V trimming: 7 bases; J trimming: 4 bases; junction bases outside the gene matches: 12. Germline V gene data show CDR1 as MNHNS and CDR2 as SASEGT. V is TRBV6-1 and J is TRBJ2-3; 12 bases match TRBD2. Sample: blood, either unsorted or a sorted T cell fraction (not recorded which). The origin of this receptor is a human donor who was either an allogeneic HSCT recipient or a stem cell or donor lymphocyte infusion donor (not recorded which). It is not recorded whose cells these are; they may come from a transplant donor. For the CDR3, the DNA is TGTGCCAGCAATCCCTTCCTAGCGGGGGGGGCGGCAGATACGCAGTATTTT. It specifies CASNPFLAGGAADTQYF.